This T cell receptor beta chain was profiled in a study of OX40 agonist ivuxolimab in advanced cancers. Sequencing used immunoSEQ multiplex PCR; TCRdb keeps in-frame clones, though not all of them. Here the sample spans over 50,000 clones, more than 70% being singletons. CDR3 size: 16 residues. The V segment lost 3 bases and the J segment 1 base; nucleotides outside the gene matches: 6. Germline CDR1 reads MNHNS; CDR2 reads SASEGT. The V gene is TRBV6-1, the J gene TRBJ2-1, with TRBD2 matching 7 bases. The sequences come from CD4+ or CD8+ T cells sorted from blood, collected in a trial of the OX40 agonist ivuxolimab. This clonotype was sampled from an adult with an advanced solid tumor such as melanoma, head and neck, liver or kidney cancer. The CDR3 bases are TGTGCCAGCAGTGACTTTGCGGGAGTGTCCTACAATGAGCAGTTCTTC. Translating it yields CASSDFAGVSYNEQFF.